The rows below give T cell receptor beta chains drawn from one sample of a study of Graves' ophthalmopathy and Graves' hyperthyroidism. TCRdb independently ran MiXCR on the multiplex PCR reads; one entry per CDR3 protein. This table holds almost 750,000 distinct CDR3 sequences, approximately 40% found once. The sequenced sample was peripheral blood. These receptors all stem from an adult man with Graves' ophthalmopathy. The CDR3 runs from the conserved cysteine through the conserved F or W.

cdr3_length j_call v_call cdr3_aa
16 TRBJ1-5 TRBV24-1 CATSSPRTTENQPQHF
14 TRBJ1-5 TRBV6-6 CASSYRGGNQPQHF
15 TRBJ2-2 TRBV7-9 CASSFGSTNTGELFF
14 TRBJ2-7 TRBV11-2 CAGSTSAGSCEQYF
14 TRBJ2-5 TRBV7-9 CASSFPQRIETQYF
13 TRBJ1-6 TRBV30 CAWRENRDSPLHF
15 TRBJ2-7 TRBV9 CASSVRGELPYEQYF
16 TRBJ2-2 TRBV7-3 CASSSNRVSNTGELFF
15 TRBJ2-7 TRBV10-1 CASSGTGGEFNEQYF
13 TRBJ2-7 TRBV7-9 CASSLGSRYEQYF
13 TRBJ1-4 TRBV25-1 CASFRGLNEKLFF
13 TRBJ2-5 TRBV2 CASREGFQETQYF
15 TRBJ2-2 TRBV6-2/TRBV6-3 CASRKAGGNTGELFF
13 TRBJ1-2 TRBV10-3 CAWSVAPVYGYTF
14 TRBJ2-7 TRBV20-1 CSARVASASYEQYF
19 TRBJ1-6 TRBV11-2 CASSFGGRGRSTYNSPLHF
15 TRBJ2-5 TRBV13 CASSQDREGKETQYF
22 TRBJ1-1 TRBV29-1 CSVGKGLASYEQYFGPGTEAFF
14 TRBJ2-5 TRBV2 CASIEQGYGETQYF
14 TRBJ1-1 TRBV7-3 CASSLPGGSAEAFF
14 TRBJ2-7 TRBV20-1 CSAGDRGSSYEQYF
12 TRBJ2-2 TRBV4-2 CASSQDWRGLFF
15 TRBJ2-6 TRBV29-1 CSVAGLMSGANVLTF
17 TRBJ1-5 TRBV7-2 CASSPPTGPRGNQPQHF
15 TRBJ1-1 TRBV7-9 CASSVGGQGDTEAFF
14 TRBJ1-6 TRBV7-9 CASSQDGDNSPLHF
11 TRBJ2-7 TRBV29-1 CSRRGGYEQYF
14 TRBJ2-7 TRBV7-9 CASGDGLAATRRYF
16 TRBJ2-7 TRBV4-2 CASSQWTSGSSYEQYF
12 TRBJ1-1 TRBV2 CASSAKGGGGFF
18 TRBJ1-6 TRBV7-2 CASSWAGVSGSYNSPLHF
15 . TRBV10-3 CAISVGTSGSDEQFF
14 TRBJ2-7 TRBV20-1 CSAREGRGRDEQYF
16 TRBJ1-1 TRBV6-1 CASSPRVTPLNTEAFF
14 TRBJ2-5 TRBV5-6 CASSLMDGQETQYF
16 TRBJ1-5 TRBV5-6 CASSLGTGGTGQPQHF
13 TRBJ2-5 TRBV7-8 CATIRLPQETQYF
13 TRBJ2-7 TRBV5-5 CASNFGDSYEQYF